This TCR beta chain derives from a study of blood T cells in healthy people across ages. The CDR3 runs 14 residues. The ends lost 4 bases at V and 1 base at J; junction bases unmatched: 5. The V gene's germline CDR1 is SQVTM and CDR2 ANQGSEA. It was with a sample-barcoded 5' primer and a J-beta primer mix that a second PCR of roughly 7 to 11 cycles was run. Each CDR3 protein gets one entry after TCRdb re-called the 5' RACE reads with MiXCR. The table includes approximately 760,000 distinct CDR3 sequences, around 25% detected once. This clonotype has more than one count but fewer than ten. The same sample was also studied in work on T cells of mothers and their children.

This TCR came from a boy aged 5-17 years in good health. The sequencing input was blood. V is TRBV29-1 and J is TRBJ2-3; TRBD2 aligns across 7 bases. The DNA for the CDR3 is TGCAGCGTTGGGGGGGGTCCTCGCACAGATACGCAGTATTTT. It yields the protein CSVGGGPRTDTQYF.